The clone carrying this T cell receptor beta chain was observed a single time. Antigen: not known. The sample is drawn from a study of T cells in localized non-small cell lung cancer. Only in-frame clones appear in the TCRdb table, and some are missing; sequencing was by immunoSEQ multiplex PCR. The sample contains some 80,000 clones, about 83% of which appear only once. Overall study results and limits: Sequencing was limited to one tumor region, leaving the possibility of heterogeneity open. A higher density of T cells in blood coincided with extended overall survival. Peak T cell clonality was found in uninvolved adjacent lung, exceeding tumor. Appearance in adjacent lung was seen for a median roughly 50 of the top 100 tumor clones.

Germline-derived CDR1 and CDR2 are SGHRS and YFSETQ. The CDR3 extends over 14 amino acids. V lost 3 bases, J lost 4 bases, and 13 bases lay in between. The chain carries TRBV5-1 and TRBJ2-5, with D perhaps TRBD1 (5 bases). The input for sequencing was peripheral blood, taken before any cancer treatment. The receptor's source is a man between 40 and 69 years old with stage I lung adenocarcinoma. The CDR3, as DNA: TGCGCCAGCAGCTCATCAGGGTTTCGAGAGACCCAGTACTTC. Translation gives CASSSSGFRETQYF.